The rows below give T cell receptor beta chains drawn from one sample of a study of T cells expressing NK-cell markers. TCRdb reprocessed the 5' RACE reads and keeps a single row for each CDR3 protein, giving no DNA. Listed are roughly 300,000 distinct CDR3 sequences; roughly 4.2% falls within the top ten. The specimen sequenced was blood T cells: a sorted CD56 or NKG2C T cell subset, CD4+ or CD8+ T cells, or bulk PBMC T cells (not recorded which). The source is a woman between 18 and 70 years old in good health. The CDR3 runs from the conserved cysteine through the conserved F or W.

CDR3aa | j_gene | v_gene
CASSTVPGLAADEQFF | TRBJ2-1 | TRBV5-1
CASSSRTAGANVLTF | TRBJ2-6 | TRBV9
CASSVAPSGGTDTQYF | TRBJ2-3 | TRBV9
CSAPLGNSGANVLTF | TRBJ2-6 | TRBV20-1
CATAGTSDYNEQFF | TRBJ2-1 | TRBV10-3
CASSPRSSPYNEQFF | TRBJ2-1 | TRBV7-2
CASSLAPQSTDTQYF | TRBJ2-3 | TRBV7-9
CASSPRTGGYGYTF | TRBJ1-2 | TRBV18
CASSPTVGGSAGNTIYF | TRBJ1-3 | TRBV18
CSAGQFSGNTIYF | TRBJ1-3 | TRBV20-1
CSARAQTGKPQHF | TRBJ1-5 | TRBV20-1
CAWSGVGQSNQPQHF | TRBJ1-5 | TRBV30
CASSPASGLSYEQYF | TRBJ2-7 | TRBV4-2
CASGPPGGGTEAFF | TRBJ1-1 | TRBV5-1
CASSLVWAWTQETQYF | TRBJ2-5 | TRBV7-2
CASSPLRLNQPQHF | TRBJ1-5 | TRBV7-9
CASSQVGGLLHF | TRBJ1-6 | TRBV3-1
CASSTGTGHRGNTIYF | TRBJ1-3 | TRBV6-5
CASSLAGYAFDEQFF | TRBJ2-1 | TRBV11-2
CASSLAGSFYGYTF | TRBJ1-2 | TRBV5-1
CASSFVGTGAGTGELFF | TRBJ2-2 | TRBV5-8
CASSSGTHKETQYF | TRBJ2-5 | TRBV7-6
CASSPAHRHSNQPQHF | TRBJ1-5 | TRBV12-3/TRBV12-4
CASSRPSVPSEQYF | TRBJ2-7 | TRBV12-3/TRBV12-4
CASSPGLAPNEGQYF | TRBJ2-7 | TRBV18
CASSQTGYGYTF | TRBJ1-2 | TRBV4-1
CASSRLAGGMDTQYF | TRBJ2-3 | TRBV5-1
CASSPQGRLVNTEAFF | TRBJ1-1 | TRBV27
CASSYGISGELFF | TRBJ2-2 | TRBV2
CASSQPWSGNQPQHF | TRBJ1-5 | TRBV4-1
CASSQALLGANYGYTF | TRBJ1-2 | TRBV3-1
CASSRGDVGSGANVLTF | TRBJ2-6 | TRBV12-3/TRBV12-4
CASSQDWLAVGTDTQYF | TRBJ2-3 | TRBV4-3
CSAQSGTGRETQYF | TRBJ2-5 | TRBV20-1
CATSPITGTSGKRHTQYF | TRBJ2-3 | TRBV15
CASSLGSRDTGELFF | TRBJ2-2 | TRBV5-1
CASSSWGLNEQFF | TRBJ2-1 | TRBV5-5
CASSFGGTQYF | TRBJ2-3 | TRBV12-3/TRBV12-4
CASSLGGPTYEQYF | TRBJ2-7 | TRBV13
CASNWGGVGELFF | TRBJ2-2 | TRBV6-2/TRBV6-3
CASSLQDTQYF | TRBJ2-3 | TRBV28
CASSREGISPLHF | TRBJ1-6 | TRBV11-2
CASSSQGTEGSEQFF | TRBJ2-1 | TRBV5-1
CSARTSGRTDTQYF | TRBJ2-3 | TRBV20-1
CASSIQGREPQHF | TRBJ1-5 | TRBV4-3